Shown below are 31 T cell receptor beta chains from a single sample sequenced in a study of CDR3 diversity in severe acne. TCRdb reanalysed the PCR reads using MiXCR and keeps one entry per CDR3 protein. Of about 93,000 distinct CDR3 sequences listed, about 52% are singletons. Sample: blood. The receptors stem from a male donor in good health, serving as a control.

Ten or more counts support this clonotype. The chain uses TRBV6-1 and TRBJ2-7, with a weak D call TRBD2 (7 bases). Germline-derived CDR1 and CDR2 are MNHNS and SASEGT. Between the trimmed V and J ends, which lost 7 bases and 2 bases, there was a span of 15 bases. The CDR3 covers 14 residues. CDR3 bases: TGTGCCAGCACCTTCCGCGGGGGCACCTACGAGCAGTACTTC. Amino acid sequence: CASTFRGGTYEQYF.

As to this clonotype: Sequence at one end of the junction differs from germline and may be a read error. The chain carries TRBV5-1 and TRBJ1-2; 7 bases line up with TRBD1. The CDR3 is made up of 13 amino acids. The germline gives CDR1 SGHRS, CDR2 YFSETQ. This CDR3 reads CVSSPGGNYGYTF. The DNA for the CDR3 is TGCGTCAGCAGCCCAGGGGGAAACTATGGCTACACCTTC.

The rearrangement uses TRBV29-1 and TRBJ1-2, with 7 bases identical to TRBD1. The CDR3 loop spans 14 amino acids. CDR1 is SQVTM, CDR2 ANQGSEA, per germline. With V trimmed by 8 bases and J by 1 base, 10 bases remained unmatched. In DNA, the CDR3 is TGCAGCTTAGGACCGGGACAGCTTAACTATGGCTACACCTTC. Its protein product is CSLGPGQLNYGYTF.

This clonotype was observed at least ten times. At one boundary the junction diverges from the germline segment, which might be a read error. The chain links TRBV6-5 to TRBJ2-3; 7 positions match TRBD2. The CDR3 runs to 15 residues. Germline V lookup: CDR1 MNHEY, CDR2 SVGAGI. Written as DNA, the CDR3 is TGTGCCCGCAGTTACCGGGCTAGCGGAACAGATACGCAGTATTTT. Translation gives CARSYRASGTDTQYF.

In this sample, this clonotype turned up a few times. A much larger clone differs by one base, so this may be a read error. V and J are TRBV20-1 and TRBJ2-2; TRBD1 aligns across 8 bases. This CDR3 spans 14 amino acids. The germline gives CDR1 DFQATT, CDR2 SNEGSKA (reference sequence). Germline trimming cut 2 bases from V and 3 bases from J; bases unmatched to any gene: 2. The CDR3 DNA follows: TGCAGTGCTAGACAGGGGGCGGACACCGGGGAGCTGTTTTTT. Its translation is CSARQGADTGELFF.

As regards this clonotype: This may be a read error, as it is one base from a much larger clone. The rearrangement joins TRBV29-1 to TRBJ1-1; D is uncertain. CDR3 length: 12 amino acids. Germline lookup yields CDR1 SQVTM and CDR2 ANQGSEA. The CDR3 nucleotides are TGCAGCGCTGAAGAGGTGACGGATGAAGCTTTCTTT. Amino acids: CSAEEVTDEAFF. Filled out from reference TRBV29-1 and TRBJ1-1, the complete variable domain reads SAVISQKPSRDICQRGTSLTIQCQVDSQVTMMFWYRQQPGQSLTLIATANQGSEATYESGFVIDKFPISRPNLTFSTLTVSNMSPEDSSIYLCSAEEVTDEAFFGQGTRLTVV.

This clonotype was detected ten times or more. The chain has TRBV4-1 and TRBJ2-7, with 8 bases fitting TRBD1. Germline V gene sequence: CDR1 MGHRA, CDR2 YSYEKL. The trim removed 0 bases at V and 2 bases at J, leaving 6 bases unmatched. The CDR3 contains 16 residues. The CDR3 protein is CASSQDGTGLTYEQYF. The CDR3 region has the DNA TGCGCCAGCAGCCAAGATGGGACAGGTTTGACCTACGAGCAGTACTTC.

J is TRBJ1-1 and V is TRBV2; D is undetermined. Trimming cost V 4 bases and J 10 bases, with 16 bases left between them. CDR3 length: 13 amino acids. The germline V gene has CDR1 SNHLY and CDR2 FYNNEI. The CDR3 spells CASSGPGRFGAFF. In nucleotides, the CDR3 is TGTGCCAGCAGTGGCCCTGGACGGTTTGGAGCTTTCTTT.

By share, this clonotype ranks as medium-sized. The genes are TRBV5-1 and TRBJ1-6; the D is unclear. Germline loops: CDR1 SGHRS, CDR2 YFSETQ. This CDR3 contains 13 residues. Trimming left V 0 bases short and J 13 bases short, with 11 bases between. CDR3 bases: TGCGCCAGCAGCTTGGGGGCGGGTACGCCCCTCCACTTT. It specifies CASSLGAGTPLHF. The full variable domain, its missing parts supplied by reference TRBV5-1 and TRBJ1-6, is KAGVTQTPRYLIKTRGQQVTLSCSPISGHRSVSWYQQTPGQGLQFLFEYFSETQRNKGNFPGRFSGRQFSNSRSEMNVSTLELGDSALYLCASSLGAGTPLHFGNGTRLTVT.

The chain links TRBV5-1 to TRBJ2-7; 9 nucleotides align to TRBD1. This CDR3 comprises 16 residues. Per the germline V gene, CDR1 is SGHRS and CDR2 is YFSETQ. V dropped 0 bases and J dropped 0; count of bases not matched to a gene: 4. The CDR3 loop reads CASSLAGGQGSYEQYF. The CDR3 DNA is TGCGCCAGCAGCTTGGCCGGGGGACAGGGCTCCTACGAGCAGTACTTC.

To note about this clonotype: A much more abundant neighbour one base away suggests this may be a read error. This chain joins TRBV7-9 and TRBJ1-2; 9 bases match TRBD1. The CDR3 length is 15 residues. The germline V gene has CDR1 SEHNR and CDR2 FQNEAQ (reference sequence). The J segment lost 7 bases and the V segment lost 5 bases, leaving 11 bases of the junction unmatched. CDR3 DNA: TGTGCCAGCAGCCAGTTGACAGGGGGGGTAAGTGGCTACACCTTC. Encoded protein: CASSQLTGGVSGYTF.

A note on this clonotype: The CDR3 carries no conserved terminal phenylalanine or tryptophan, so it likely arises from a read error. No DNA is shown, since the ends of the CDR3 on it are uncertain; the CDR3 is the one TCRdb lists. This sequence joins TRBV11-2 and TRBJ2-1; TRBD1, as called in the table, went unchecked against the DNA. The CDR3 length is 15 residues, termini included. Germline CDR1 SGHAT, CDR2 FQNNGV. CDR3 in amino acids: CASSLWTDYGYTFGS.

This clonotype was detected ten times or more. The chain recombines TRBV19 with TRBJ1-1; weak D call: TRBD1 (6 bases). CDR3 length: 14 amino acids. Looked up from germline, CDR1 is LNHDA and CDR2 is SQIVND (reference sequence). Trimming stripped 3 bases from V and 5 bases from J, with 13 bases between. DNA for the CDR3: TGTGCCAGTAGTATTGGTATGGGGGCAACTGAAGCTTTCTTT. This codes for CASSIGMGATEAFF.

Details on this clonotype: No conserved phenylalanine or tryptophan is present at the end of the CDR3, so a read error is the likely explanation. The rearrangement links TRBV5-4 to TRBJ1-6, with 11 bases matching TRBD1. From germline, CDR1 is SGHNT and CDR2 YYREEE (reference sequence). The CDR3 is 15 residues long. V shed 0 bases and J 9 bases; nucleotides not matched to a gene: 2. CDR3 sequence reads: CASSLAGTGGSPLHS. CDR3 nucleotide sequence: TGTGCCAGCAGCTTGGCCGGGACAGGGGGTTCACCCCTCCACTCT.

There are many counts of this clonotype. This chain joins TRBV10-1 and TRBJ2-7, with D unclear. Between the trimmed V and J ends, which lost 5 bases and 2 bases, there was a span of 10 bases. The V gene's germline CDR1 is WNHNN and CDR2 SYGVQD (reference sequence). The CDR3 runs 13 residues. The CDR3 is CASSPGPTYEQYF. The DNA for the CDR3 is TGCGCCAGCAGTCCCGGGCCAACCTACGAGCAGTACTTC.

On this clonotype: This may be a read error: a much more frequent sequence differs by one nucleotide. The chain couples TRBV6-1 to TRBJ1-2; 7 bases agree with TRBD1. Germline CDR1 and CDR2: MNHNS and SASEGT. CDR3 size: 16 residues. The CDR3 coding sequence is TGTGCCAGCAGTGAAGTCTTACAGGGGTCGGGCTATGGCCACACCTTC. It encodes CASSEVLQGSGYGHTF.

The chain employs TRBV7-9 and TRBJ1-1; D gene ambiguous. Germline V gives CDR1 SEHNR, CDR2 FQNEAQ (reference sequence). The V and J ends lost 6 bases and 4 bases respectively, with 9 bases between them. CDR3 length equals 12 residues. The CDR3 here is CASRRLGTEAFF. The CDR3 DNA sequence: TGTGCCAGCAGGCGACTGGGCACTGAAGCTTTCTTT. The whole variable domain, remainder taken from reference TRBV7-9 and TRBJ1-1, is DTGVSQNPRHKITKRGQNVTFRCDPISEHNRLYWYRQTLGQGPEFLTYFQNEAQLEKSRLLSDRFSAERPKGSFSTLEIQRTEQGDSAMYLCASRRLGTEAFFGQGTRLTVV.

This CDR3 reads CASSYGGTEAFF. The CDR3 region has the DNA TGTGCCAGCAGTTATGGGGGCACTGAAGCTTTCTTT. The chain recombines TRBV6-5 with TRBJ1-1; possible D gene TRBD1, 5 bases. Per germline, CDR1 MNHEY and CDR2 SVGAGI. Trimming took 3 bases from V and 4 from J, leaving 6 bases between them. There are 12 residues in the CDR3.

This clonotype showed up many times. The chain employs TRBV11-2 and TRBJ2-7, with 9 bases lining up with TRBD1. Germline CDR1 and CDR2: SGHAT and FQNNGV. The CDR3 contains 15 residues. Trimming removed 1 base from V and 0 bases from J; junction bases left unmatched: 1. The CDR3 sequence is CASSLVQGASYEQYF. CDR3 sequence (DNA): TGTGCCAGCAGCTTAGTACAGGGGGCCTCCTACGAGCAGTACTTC.

The chain links TRBV6-5 to TRBJ2-7; D call uncertain. The length of the CDR3 is 15 residues. Germline CDR1 and CDR2: MNHEY and SVGAGI. V lost 5 bases, J lost 2 bases, and 16 bases lay in between. CDR3 in amino acids: CASSGIKSTAYEQYF. The CDR3 bases are TGTGCCAGCAGTGGAATCAAGTCCACAGCCTACGAGCAGTACTTC.

This clonotype was detected a few times. The chain is built from TRBV25-1 and TRBJ2-1; D ambiguous. Germline CDR1 reads MGHDK; CDR2 reads SYGVNS. CDR3 length: 15 amino acids. With 2 bases removed from V and 0 bases from J, the gap between germline ends came to 8 bases. This CDR3 is CASSEGWSSYNEQFF. The CDR3 DNA reads TGTGCCAGCAGTGAAGGCTGGAGCTCCTACAATGAGCAGTTCTTC.

To note about this clonotype: With a much larger clone just one base away, this may be a read error. The V and J genes are TRBV24-1 and TRBJ2-7; TRBD2 might be the D (5 bases). V was pared by 4 bases and J by 5 bases, with 8 bases between. This CDR3 has 12 amino acids. Looked up from germline, CDR1 is KGHDR and CDR2 is SFDVKD. For the CDR3, the DNA is TGTGCCACCAGTGACTCGACTAACGAGCAGTACTTC. Translating it yields CATSDSTNEQYF.

This chain uses TRBV7-8 with TRBJ1-2; TRBD1 matches at 8 bases. CDR3 length: 13 amino acids. V lost 2 bases, J lost 8 bases, and 4 bases stayed unmatched. CDR1 and CDR2 (germline): SGHVS, FQNEAQ. The CDR3 bases are TGTGCCAGCAGCTTACTGACAGGGGAGGGCTACACCTTC. It yields the protein CASSLLTGEGYTF.

The chain employs TRBV13 and TRBJ1-1, with D uncertain. V shed 2 bases and J shed 1 base, with 11 bases lying between them. Germline V lookup: CDR1 PRHDT, CDR2 FYEKMQ (reference sequence). The CDR3 is 15 amino acids. CDR3 bases: TGTGCCAGCAGCTTAAGGAGTCCACGGAACACTGAAGCTTTCTTT. Translating it yields CASSLRSPRNTEAFF.

The V call is TRBV20-1, the J call TRBJ1-1; TRBD1 agrees at 8 bases. The CDR3 sequence is 14 residues long. The V gene's germline CDR1 is DFQATT and CDR2 SNEGSKA (reference sequence). V dropped 1 base and J dropped 5; count of bases not matched to a gene: 6. The CDR3 DNA reads TGCAGTGCTAGAGGCTCGACAGGGGATACTGAAGCTTTCTTT. Residues: CSARGSTGDTEAFF.

CDR3 protein: CASSIGLAGGLYEQYF. The CDR3 DNA reads TGTGCCAGCAGCATTGGGCTAGCGGGAGGGCTCTACGAGCAGTACTTC. This chain uses TRBV7-6 with TRBJ2-7; 12 nucleotides agree with TRBD2. The V gene's germline CDR1 is SGHVS and CDR2 FNYEAQ. The CDR3 contains 16 residues. V was pared by 5 bases and J by 3 bases, with 8 bases of the junction left unmatched.

The chain employs TRBV7-2 and TRBJ1-1; D is possibly TRBD1 (5 bases). Germline CDR1 is SGHTA and CDR2 is FQGNSA. The CDR3 runs to 16 residues. Between the trimmed V and J ends, which lost 4 bases and 2 bases, there was a span of 17 bases. CDR3 sequence (DNA): TGTGCCAGCAGCTCCCTTGGGCAGGGCGATAACACTGAAGCTTTCTTT. Protein: CASSSLGQGDNTEAFF.

V usage is TRBV6-1 and J usage is TRBJ1-2; tentative D call: TRBD1 (5 bases). The germline V and J ends were trimmed by 6 bases and 4 bases, with 9 bases remaining between them. The CDR3 totals 12 residues. Germline CDR1 is MNHNS and CDR2 is SASEGT. For the CDR3, the DNA is TGTGCCAGCAGCCAGCAGGGCTATGGCTACACCTTC. Amino acid sequence: CASSQQGYGYTF.

The chain couples TRBV7-9 to TRBJ2-7, with a weak D call TRBD1 (6 bases). Trimming pared 3 bases from V and 3 bases from J, leaving 15 bases between. The CDR3 extends over 15 amino acids. Germline V gene lookup returns CDR1 SEHNR and CDR2 FQNEAQ (reference sequence). The CDR3 here is CASSLSTGLDYEQYF. The DNA for the CDR3 is TGTGCCAGCAGCTTGTCGACAGGCTTGGACTACGAGCAGTACTTC.

V and J are TRBV28 and TRBJ2-7, with D maybe TRBD1 (6 bases). CDR3 length: 11 amino acids. Germline assignment: CDR1 MDHEN and CDR2 SYDVKM. Trimming left V 6 bases short and J 6 bases short, with 9 bases between. CDR3 protein: CASRGAGEQYF. Here the CDR3 DNA reads TGTGCCAGCAGGGGGGCGGGCGAGCAGTACTTC. Looking up the rest from reference TRBV28 and TRBJ2-7 gives the full variable domain: DVKVTQSSRYLVKRTGEKVFLECVQDMDHENMFWYRQDPGLGLRLIYFSYDVKMKEKGDIPEGYSVSREKKERFSLILESASTNQTSMYLCASRGAGEQYFGPGTRLTVT.

A few counts support this clonotype. The chain links TRBV12-3 or TRBV12-4 to TRBJ2-7; D is possibly TRBD2 (6 bases). The ends were cut back, 6 bases at V and 6 bases at J, with 12 bases in the middle. This CDR3 comprises 12 residues. The CDR3 DNA reads TGTGCCAGCAGGAGGAGGGGAACCGAGCAGTACTTC. Its translation is CASRRRGTEQYF.